This T cell receptor beta chain was profiled in a study of blood T cell repertoires in COVID-19. Study summary: PBMCs, B-cell-depleted T cells, or T cells were the source of the cDNA or gDNA that made up the material.

TCRdb's table, derived via immunoSEQ multiplex PCR, lists solely in-frame clones and lacks some. Of some 230,000 clones listed, 80% to 90% are singletons. Per the germline V gene, CDR1 is LGHNA and CDR2 is YSLEER. The CDR3 is made up of 14 amino acids. The V gene lost 0 bases and the J gene lost 5 bases, with 10 bases spanning the gap. The receptor was derived from a man aged 25-45 years who had recovered from COVID-19. This sequence joins TRBV4-3 and TRBJ1-2; tentatively, D is TRBD1 (5 bases). The material sequenced was peripheral blood. CDR3 amino acids: CASSQDGGTYGYTF. CDR3 sequence (DNA): TGCGCCAGCAGCCAAGACGGAGGGACTTATGGCTACACCTTC.